This TCR beta chain comes out of a study of HIV-infected patients and healthy controls. This clonotype was seen many times. TCRdb analysed the 5' RACE reads with MiXCR anew, one entry per CDR3 protein. The sample contains 70,000 or so distinct CDR3 sequences, 16% of which appear only once. Germline values: CDR1 SNHLY, CDR2 FYNNEI. CDR3 length: 14 residues. V lost 6 bases to trimming and J lost 2 bases, with 14 bases between them. The receptor was isolated from a human donor in good health. The V and J genes are TRBV2 and TRBJ2-7; possibly TRBD2 for D (5 bases). Sample: CD4+ T cells from blood. The CDR3 DNA reads TGTGCCAGCAGGGGCCGGACTGTTACCTACGAGCAGTACTTC. Encoded protein: CASRGRTVTYEQYF.